A selection of T cell receptor beta chains follows, all from one sample in a study of cytomegalovirus exposure and HLA in healthy donors. Clones were read by immunoSEQ multiplex PCR, and TCRdb kept only the in-frame ones, dropping some. This sample carries about 190,000 clones, 65% to 85% of them seen once, and the ten largest clones take 1.6%. The material sequenced was PBMCs. These receptor sequences come from a woman aged 18-29 years in good health and CMV-seronegative. Each CDR3 is given with its conserved first and last residue. The order of the fields is J gene, V gene, clone size, D gene, CDR3 protein, CDR3 DNA. The D gene is left open where the match is weak. Clone size is not always given. Where it is, it says once, few, many or a class for expanded clones.

>TRBJ2-3|TRBV9|-|TRBD2
CASSKGLAGGVTDTQYF
TGTGCCAGCAGCAAAGGACTAGCGGGAGGTGTCACAGATACGCAGTATTTT
>TRBJ2-5|TRBV5-6|-|-
CASGPGAQETQYF
TGTGCCAGCGGCCCAGGGGCCCAAGAGACCCAGTACTTC
>TRBJ1-6|TRBV11-2|-|TRBD1
CASSTQGLDRALHF
TGTGCCAGCAGCACTCAGGGGCTCGACAGGGCTCTCCACTTT
>TRBJ2-1|TRBV4-3|-|-
CASSQDWAGKYNEQFF
TGCGCCAGCAGCCAAGATTGGGCGGGAAAATACAATGAGCAGTTCTTC
>TRBJ1-5|TRBV5-5|-|-
CASSLGELGILGQPQHF
TGTGCCAGCAGCTTGGGGGAGTTAGGGATCTTGGGTCAGCCCCAGCATTTT
>TRBJ1-6|TRBV9|-|TRBD1
CASSPQISRDRVASPLHF
TGTGCCAGCAGCCCCCAGATTTCCCGGGACAGGGTAGCATCACCCCTCCACTTT
>TRBJ1-6|TRBV2|once|-
CASSEFQDAGNSPLHF
TGTGCCAGCAGTGAGTTTCAGGACGCGGGTAATTCACCCCTCCACTTT
>TRBJ1-6|TRBV5-4|-|TRBD1
CASSLDPGQSSPLHF
TGTGCCAGCAGCTTGGACCCGGGACAGTCCTCACCCCTCCACTTT
>TRBJ2-5|TRBV7-8|-|-
CASSLGIGSRPHQETQYF
TGTGCCAGCAGCTTAGGAATCGGCTCGCGGCCTCACCAAGAGACCCAGTACTTC
>TRBJ1-1|TRBV5-4|-|-
CASSLERGTEAFF
TGTGCCAGCAGCTTGGAAAGGGGGACTGAAGCTTTCTTT
>TRBJ1-2|TRBV6-7|-|-
CASSYSKGQQPHTRGHGYTF
TGTGCCAGCAGTTACTCGAAAGGACAACAGCCACACACGCGTGGTCATGGCTACACCTTC
>TRBJ1-2|TRBV27|-|-
CASSLSSTRAGGYTF
TGTGCCAGCAGTTTATCTTCGACTAGGGCTGGTGGCTACACCTTC
>TRBJ1-5|TRBV27|-|TRBD1
CASSYRGLGQPQHF
TGTGCCAGCAGTTACAGGGGGCTGGGTCAGCCCCAGCATTTT
>TRBJ2-2|TRBV11-2|-|TRBD2
CASSLLTSGVVGELFF
TGTGCCAGCAGCTTATTGACTAGCGGGGTTGTCGGGGAGCTGTTTTTT
>TRBJ2-1|TRBV7-3|few|TRBD2
CASSPSGGAHNEQFF
TGTGCCAGCAGCCCTAGCGGGGGGGCCCACAATGAGCAGTTCTTC
>TRBJ2-7|TRBV5-6|-|TRBD1
CASSLVDRPYEQYF
TGTGCCAGCAGCTTGGTGGACAGGCCCTACGAGCAGTACTTC
>TRBJ1-1|TRBV7-6|few|-
CASSSSGAFGNTEAFF
TGTGCCAGCAGCTCGTCAGGGGCCTTCGGGAACACTGAAGCTTTCTTT
>TRBJ2-3|TRBV6-4|-|-
CASSDSSSGTTDTQYF
TGTGCCAGCAGTGACTCGAGTAGCGGAACCACAGATACGCAGTATTTT
>TRBJ1-6|TRBV4-3|-|-
CASSQKTGGDFRTPLHF
TGCGCCAGCAGCCAGAAGACAGGAGGAGACTTCAGGACACCCCTCCACTTT
>TRBJ2-7|TRBV10-2|-|TRBD1
CASSEPGQGEEEQYF
TGCGCCAGCAGTGAACCGGGACAGGGGGAAGAGGAGCAGTACTTC
>TRBJ2-6|TRBV2|few|-
CASSPRELQSSGANVLTF
TGTGCCAGCAGTCCCAGGGAACTCCAGTCCTCTGGGGCCAACGTCCTGACTTTC
>TRBJ1-4|TRBV5-8|-|-
CASSLLFRGTNEKLFF
TGTGCCAGCAGCTTGCTTTTCCGCGGAACTAATGAAAAACTGTTTTTT
>TRBJ2-1|TRBV5-1|-|-
CASRSGTYNEQFF
TGCGCCAGCAGGTCGGGTACCTACAATGAGCAGTTCTTC
>TRBJ2-7|TRBV6-5|-|-
CASSYGQTYEQYF
TGTGCCAGCAGTTACGGGCAGACCTACGAGCAGTACTTC
>TRBJ1-1|TRBV10-3|few|-
CASVNRGGEGAEAFF
TGTGCCAGTGTCAATCGGGGGGGCGAGGGCGCTGAAGCTTTCTTT
>TRBJ1-2|TRBV28|-|TRBD1
CASSPTGTGYGYTF
TGTGCCAGCAGTCCGACAGGGACAGGCTATGGCTACACCTTC
>TRBJ1-5|TRBV29-1|few|-
CSVGVGGQPQHF
TGCAGCGTTGGTGTTGGAGGTCAGCCCCAGCATTTT
>TRBJ2-7|TRBV7-8|-|-
CASSTYRESYEQYF
TGTGCCAGCAGCACTTACAGGGAGTCCTACGAGCAGTACTTC
>TRBJ2-3|TRBV5-1|-|-
CASSWGGFSTDTQYF
TGCGCCAGCAGCTGGGGCGGCTTTAGCACAGATACGCAGTATTTT
>TRBJ1-2|TRBV6-4|-|-
CASSELAVDGGYYGYTF
TGTGCCAGCAGTGAATTGGCCGTGGACGGAGGCTACTATGGCTACACCTTC
>TRBJ2-7|TRBV6-5|-|TRBD2
CASSYGLAGGYEQYF
TGTGCCAGCAGTTACGGACTAGCGGGAGGTTACGAGCAGTACTTC
>TRBJ2-7|TRBV23-1|-|-
CASSQSLPPYEQYF
TGCGCCAGCAGTCAATCCCTACCACCCTACGAGCAGTACTTC
>TRBJ1-1|TRBV11-2|-|TRBD1
CASSLSGQRGTEAFF
TGTGCCAGCAGCTTATCGGGACAGCGCGGAACTGAAGCTTTCTTT
>TRBJ1-1|TRBV5-1|few|TRBD1
CASSPGTGDTEAFF
TGCGCCAGCAGCCCCGGGACAGGTGACACTGAAGCTTTCTTT
>TRBJ1-4|TRBV7-2|-|TRBD1
CASSLGTGGTNEKLFF
TGTGCCAGCAGCTTAGGGACAGGGGGCACTAATGAAAAACTGTTTTTT